This TCR beta chain was obtained from a study of graft-versus-host responses after intestinal transplantation. Study-wide background: Uniformly, recipients were administered anti-thymocyte globulin induction with subsequent tacrolimus and steroids for around three years.

A note on this clone: The antigen remains unidentified.

Study-level results: Early post-transplant HvG declines showed an association with peak circulating GvH clone levels. Recipient marrow contained GvH clones, some of which appeared first in ileum or blood.

The length of the CDR3 is 17 residues. The V and J ends lost 0 bases and 4 bases respectively, with 18 bases between them. CDR1 is SGHRS and CDR2 is YFSETQ in the germline V gene. The repertoire was sequenced with immunoSEQ multiplex PCR; TCRdb's copy has only in-frame clones and lacks some. The profile shows 20,000 or so clones, approximately 92% of them singletons. Sequencing was performed on PBMCs, taken more than 350 days after transplant. This sequence originates from a human patient who received an intestinal transplant, so some T cells may come from the graft donor. The genes are TRBV5-1 and TRBJ2-3; D assignment may be TRBD1 or TRBD2 (6 bases each). CDR3 sequence reads: CASSLAEGGVESDTQYF. In DNA form, the CDR3 reads TGCGCCAGCAGCTTGGCCGAGGGGGGCGTCGAGTCAGATACGCAGTATTTT. Variable domain in full (rest from reference TRBV5-1 and TRBJ2-3): KAGVTQTPRYLIKTRGQQVTLSCSPISGHRSVSWYQQTPGQGLQFLFEYFSETQRNKGNFPGRFSGRQFSNSRSEMNVSTLELGDSALYLCASSLAEGGVESDTQYFGPGTRLTVL.